One sample yielded the 27 T cell receptor beta chains listed below, sequenced in a study of blood T cells in healthy people across ages. A sample-barcoded 5' primer and a J-beta primer mix were used in a second PCR of roughly 7 to 11 cycles. TCRdb analysed the 5' RACE reads with MiXCR anew, one entry per CDR3 protein. The sample has approximately 1.5 million distinct CDR3 sequences; under 55% are singletons. The material sequenced was blood. All receptors derive from a woman between 18 and 29 years old in good health.

The chain recombines TRBV4-3 with TRBJ2-1, with D tentatively TRBD2 (5 bases). The CDR3 is 16 residues long. Trimming took off 3 bases at V and 8 bases at J, with 20 bases between the two ends. Germline-derived CDR1 and CDR2 are LGHNA and YSLEER. In nucleotides, the CDR3 is TGCGCCAGCAGCCAGAGGGTACATGGTGTTGGCGATGAGCAGTTCTTC. Protein sequence: CASSQRVHGVGDEQFF.

The chain recombines TRBV6-5 with TRBJ1-2; maybe TRBD1 (6 bases). The CDR3 covers 14 residues. Looked up from germline, CDR1 is MNHEY and CDR2 is SVGAGI. Between the trimmed V and J ends, which lost 5 bases and 8 bases, there was a span of 18 bases. CDR3 amino acids: CASSPTGTAWGYTF. DNA for the CDR3: TGTGCCAGCAGTCCAACAGGGACCGCGTGGGGCTACACCTTC.

This clonotype was seen only once. V and J are TRBV20-1 and TRBJ1-5; 10 bases map to TRBD1. The ends lost 3 bases at V and 8 bases at J; junction bases unmatched: 13. The length of the CDR3 is 16 residues. Per the germline V gene, CDR1 is DFQATT and CDR2 is SNEGSKA (reference sequence). CDR3 bases: TGCAGTGCTAGTCCCGCGGGGACAGGGGTGCAGAAGCCCCAGCATTTT. Amino acids: CSASPAGTGVQKPQHF.

V gene TRBV6-2 or TRBV6-3 combines with J gene TRBJ2-1, with a possible D match to TRBD2 (6 bases). Trimming took 6 bases from V and 2 from J, leaving 23 bases between them. The CDR3 contains 18 residues. Per the germline V gene, CDR1 is MNHEY and CDR2 is SVGEGT. CDR3 sequence reads: CASSDGLRLATAYNEQFF. The CDR3 nucleotides read TGTGCCAGCAGCGATGGACTTCGGCTAGCGACCGCCTACAATGAGCAGTTCTTC.

The chain uses TRBV9 and TRBJ1-5; D not resolved. This CDR3 is 14 amino acids long. In germline, CDR1 is SGDLS, CDR2 YYNGEE. V was trimmed by 0 bases and J by 6 bases, leaving 10 bases between them. The CDR3, as DNA: TGTGCCAGCAGCGTAGGGATGGTGGGTCAGCCCCAGCATTTT. Translation gives CASSVGMVGQPQHF.

This clonotype appeared a few times. V is TRBV19 and J is TRBJ2-3; D perhaps matches TRBD2 (6 bases). The germline V gene encodes CDR1 LNHDA and CDR2 SQIVND (reference sequence). The CDR3 extends over 15 amino acids. Trimming removed 4 bases at V and 1 base at J, with 12 bases between. The CDR3 is CASSSLRRGTDTQYF. CDR3 bases: TGTGCCAGTAGTAGTTTGCGGAGGGGCACAGATACGCAGTATTTT.

The V gene is TRBV20-1, the J gene TRBJ2-1, with unresolved D. V lost 6 bases, J lost 6 bases, and 18 bases lay in between. Germline V gene data show CDR1 as DFQATT and CDR2 as SNEGSKA (reference sequence). The length of the CDR3 is 14 residues. CDR3 nucleotide sequence: TGCAGTGCCAAACCCCCGGCTCAGACCAATGAGCAGTTCTTC. Translating gives CSAKPPAQTNEQFF.

The chain employs TRBV6-1 and TRBJ2-7; D perhaps matches TRBD2 (5 bases). Germline V gives CDR1 MNHNS, CDR2 SASEGT. The CDR3 totals 14 residues. Trimming took 0 bases from V and 5 from J, leaving 11 bases between them. The chain's CDR3 is CASSEATEGHEQYF. In DNA, the CDR3 is TGTGCCAGCAGTGAAGCTACCGAGGGCCACGAGCAGTACTTC.

This clonotype was seen only a few times. The chain links TRBV20-1 to TRBJ1-4; perhaps TRBD1 as D (5 bases). The CDR3 covers 13 residues. The V end lost 6 bases, the J end lost 0 bases, and 8 bases lay between the germline ends. Germline CDR1 reads DFQATT; CDR2 reads SNEGSKA (reference sequence). The DNA for the CDR3 is TGCAGTGCAGGGGTGTCAACTAATGAAAAACTGTTTTTT. It codes for CSAGVSTNEKLFF.

A few counts support this clonotype. Here the CDR3 reads CSVEDPSGTYNEQFF. DNA for the CDR3: TGCAGCGTTGAAGATCCTAGCGGGACTTACAATGAGCAGTTCTTC. The chain has TRBV29-1 and TRBJ2-1, with 9 positions matching TRBD2. The germline CDR1 and CDR2 sequences are SQVTM and ANQGSEA. Trimming cost V 0 bases and J 4 bases; bases outside gene matches: 4. The CDR3 is 15 amino acids.

This clonotype was seen only a few times. The rearrangement joins TRBV4-3 to TRBJ2-3; D uncertain. The CDR3 has 13 amino acids. The ends were cut back, 2 bases at V and 2 bases at J, with 5 bases in the middle. Germline V CDR1 and CDR2: LGHNA, YSLEER. This CDR3 is CASSQPHTDTQYF. The CDR3 DNA reads as TGCGCCAGCAGCCAACCCCACACAGATACGCAGTATTTT.

This CDR3 reads CATSAPPRGDDTEAFF. The CDR3 DNA reads as TGTGCCACCAGCGCACCCCCCAGAGGGGATGACACTGAAGCTTTCTTT. The chain links TRBV15 to TRBJ1-1; D may be TRBD1 (5 bases). There are 16 residues in the CDR3. Germline lookup yields CDR1 LNHNV and CDR2 YYDKDF (reference sequence). The germline V and J ends were trimmed by 5 bases and 3 bases, with 19 bases remaining between them.

A few counts support this clonotype. The gene calls are TRBV10-3 and TRBJ2-3; D remains unclear. Germline V gene data show CDR1 as ENHRY and CDR2 as SYGVKD. This CDR3 region has 14 residues. V was pared by 0 bases and J by 9 bases, with 13 bases between. CDR3 loop: CAISESLAQSTQYF. CDR3 nucleotide sequence: TGTGCCATCAGTGAGTCGTTAGCACAGAGCACGCAGTATTTT.

The sample holds a few counts of this clonotype. The chain links TRBV4-3 to TRBJ2-4; TRBD2 agrees at 9 bases. The CDR3 has 14 residues. V was pared by 1 base and J by 8 bases, with 3 bases of the junction left unmatched. The germline V gene has CDR1 LGHNA and CDR2 YSLEER. CDR3 sequence: CASSQGSSGDIQYF. The CDR3 DNA reads TGCGCCAGCAGCCAAGGCTCTAGCGGGGACATTCAGTACTTC.

This clonotype was counted a few times. The J gene is TRBJ2-7, the V gene TRBV5-1, with 7 bases identical to TRBD2. The CDR3 is made up of 14 amino acids. Trimming removed 2 bases from V and 4 bases from J; junction bases left unmatched: 6. The germline V gene has CDR1 SGHRS and CDR2 YFSETQ. This CDR3 reads CASSLEAGLYEQYF. The CDR3 coding sequence is TGCGCCAGCAGCTTAGAAGCGGGACTGTACGAGCAGTACTTC.

This clonotype was observed at least ten times. The chain combines TRBV4-3 with TRBJ1-2; no clear D gene. The CDR3 is 10 amino acids. From germline, CDR1 is LGHNA and CDR2 YSLEER. The V end lost 8 bases, the J end lost 8 bases, and 9 bases lay between the germline ends. DNA for the CDR3: TGCGCCAGCGACCTGAGAGGCTACACCTTC. This codes for CASDLRGYTF.

The V gene is TRBV7-2, the J gene TRBJ1-2; 8 nucleotides agree with TRBD1. CDR3 length: 15 amino acids. Germline loops: CDR1 SGHTA, CDR2 FQGNSA. The junction had 5 bases not matched to a gene; V was cut back by 0 bases and J by 5 bases. This CDR3 reads CASSLAPGTGYGYTF. CDR3 bases: TGTGCCAGCAGCTTAGCACCTGGGACAGGTTATGGCTACACCTTC.

The chain recombines TRBV4-1 with TRBJ2-7, with 10 bases fitting TRBD2. The junction had 10 bases not matched to a gene; V was cut back by 4 bases and J by 7 bases. Looked up from germline, CDR1 is MGHRA and CDR2 is YSYEKL. CDR3 length: 15 amino acids. CDR3 nucleotides: TGCGCCAGCAGCCGGGGACTAGCGTTTGATGCGGAGCAGTACTTC. It is translated as CASSRGLAFDAEQYF.

In this sample, this clonotype turned up a few times. The chain carries TRBV4-3 and TRBJ2-3; D gene unclear. The V gene's germline CDR1 is LGHNA and CDR2 YSLEER. Deletions cut 1 base from V and 2 bases from J, with 13 bases between. The CDR3 covers 16 residues. CDR3: CASSQVVNRNTDTQYF. CDR3 coding DNA: TGCGCCAGCAGCCAAGTAGTTAATCGGAACACAGATACGCAGTATTTT.

The rearrangement links TRBV27 to TRBJ2-3; D not resolved. CDR1 and CDR2 (germline): MNHEY, SMNVEV (reference sequence). The CDR3 loop spans 12 amino acids. Trimming removed 5 bases at V and 6 bases at J, with 9 bases between. CDR3 amino acids: CASSRSEDTQYF. CDR3 sequence (DNA): TGTGCCAGCAGTCGGAGCGAGGATACGCAGTATTTT.

In this sample, this clonotype turned up a few times. CDR3 sequence: CASRYGRLADTQYF. CDR3 coding DNA: TGTGCCAGCAGGTACGGGAGACTCGCAGATACGCAGTATTTT. The V gene is TRBV6-2 or TRBV6-3, the J gene TRBJ2-3, with TRBD2 as a possible D gene (6 bases). The CDR3 contains 14 residues. V lost 6 bases and J lost 4, with 14 bases in between. Per the germline V gene, CDR1 is MNHEY and CDR2 is SVGEGT.

The V call is TRBV11-2, the J call TRBJ2-5, with 9 bases matching TRBD1. V was pared by 1 base and J by 5 bases, with 14 bases of the junction left unmatched. Germline CDR1 reads SGHAT; CDR2 reads FQNNGV. The CDR3 consists of 18 residues. The CDR3 DNA reads as TGTGCCAGCAGCTTAGTAAGCGGGACAGGGTTGCAGAGGGAGACCCAGTACTTC. Translating it yields CASSLVSGTGLQRETQYF.

The chain is built from TRBV12-3 or TRBV12-4 and TRBJ2-1; D not resolved. The CDR3 extends over 11 amino acids. The V and J ends lost 4 bases and 9 bases respectively, with 7 bases between them. CDR3 nucleotide sequence: TGTGCCAGCAGTTCCGGACCTGAGCAGTTCTTC. Protein product: CASSSGPEQFF.

The chain recombines TRBV7-2 with TRBJ1-1; D uncertain. V shed 5 bases and J shed 0 bases, with 10 bases lying between them. The CDR3 loop spans 14 amino acids. From germline, CDR1 is SGHTA and CDR2 FQGNSA. CDR3 residues: CASSIEPLNTEAFF. The CDR3 coding sequence is TGTGCCAGCAGCATCGAACCCTTGAACACTGAAGCTTTCTTT.

J is TRBJ2-3 and V is TRBV7-9, with 9 bases that match TRBD2. The ends lost 5 bases at V and 5 bases at J; junction bases unmatched: 8. Germline V gives CDR1 SEHNR, CDR2 FQNEAQ (reference sequence). This CDR3 has 15 amino acids. In DNA form, the CDR3 reads TGTGCCAGCAGCCTAATTCTAGCGGGGCAAGATACGCAGTATTTT. Amino acids: CASSLILAGQDTQYF.

J is TRBJ2-7 and V is TRBV6-5, with a weak D call TRBD1 (5 bases). In germline, CDR1 is MNHEY, CDR2 SVGAGI. Trimming shortened V by 2 bases and J by 4 bases, and 12 bases separated the two germline ends. The CDR3 spans 14 residues. This CDR3 is CASSYNAGLYEQYF. The CDR3 DNA is TGTGCCAGCAGTTACAATGCAGGGCTATACGAGCAGTACTTC.

This chain joins TRBV6-6 and TRBJ1-2; 12 bases are a match to TRBD1. CDR3 length: 13 amino acids. After removal of 8 bases from V and 6 bases from J, the junction contained 4 bases not matched to a gene. Germline lookup yields CDR1 MNHNY and CDR2 SVGAGI (reference sequence). The CDR3, as DNA: TGTGCCAGCCGGGACAGGGGGCGGGATGGCTACACCTTC. Its translation: CASRDRGRDGYTF.